A single sample is the source of the 8 T cell receptor beta chains below, sequenced in a study of blood T cell repertoires in COVID-19. Measured with immunoSEQ multiplex PCR; TCRdb has only the in-frame clones, and not every one. The profile covers under 500,000 clones, with over 75% appearing a single time and 1% to 1.3% taken by the ten largest. Sequencing was performed on PBMCs or T cells enriched from blood (not recorded which). Every receptor here comes from a man aged 25 to 45 who had recovered from COVID-19.

The V and J genes are TRBV7-9 and TRBJ1-1, with TRBD1 matching 7 bases. J gave up 4 bases and V 4 bases, and 6 bases lay outside the gene matches. The CDR3 covers 14 residues. Germline assignment: CDR1 SEHNR and CDR2 FQNEAQ (reference sequence). CDR3 in amino acids: CASSSSGGSTEAFF. The CDR3 coding sequence is TGTGCCAGCAGCTCGTCAGGGGGTAGCACTGAAGCTTTCTTT.

The genes are TRBV27 and TRBJ2-1; 7 bases are a match to TRBD1. Germline V lookup: CDR1 MNHEY, CDR2 SMNVEV (reference sequence). The J segment lost 4 bases and the V segment lost 6 bases, leaving 9 bases of the junction unmatched. This CDR3 has 15 residues. Here the CDR3 reads CASSFPGTAYNEQFF. In DNA form, the CDR3 reads TGTGCCAGCAGCTTTCCCGGGACAGCTTACAATGAGCAGTTCTTC.

The chain joins TRBV4-2 to TRBJ2-3; TRBD2 matches 10 bases. The CDR3 spans 15 residues. V was clipped by 3 bases and J by 13 bases; unmatched bases: 13. Germline CDR1 and CDR2: LGHNA and YNFKEQ. The CDR3 loop reads CASSQSLASGSQEYF. The CDR3, as DNA: TGTGCCAGCAGCCAGTCCCTGGCTAGCGGGAGCCAGGAGTATTTT.

The V call is TRBV5-4, the J call TRBJ2-7; 7 bases are a match to TRBD1. Trimming cost V 1 base and J 4 bases; bases outside gene matches: 8. The CDR3 is 15 residues long. The germline V gene encodes CDR1 SGHNT and CDR2 YYREEE (reference sequence). The CDR3 DNA sequence: TGTGCCAGCAGCTTGTTTGACAGGGTGGGGTACGAGCAGTACTTC. It translates to CASSLFDRVGYEQYF.

This chain uses TRBV18 with TRBJ1-4, with a tentative D call TRBD1 (6 bases). From germline, CDR1 is KGHSH and CDR2 LQKENI. CDR3 length equals 16 residues. With 2 bases removed from V and 5 bases from J, the gap between germline ends came to 15 bases. The CDR3 nucleotides are TGTGCCAGCTCACCAGGGCAGGGGAATTCCAATGAAAAACTGTTTTTT. This translates into CASSPGQGNSNEKLFF.

The chain links TRBV6-1 to TRBJ2-1, with 10 nucleotides matching TRBD2. The V and J ends lost 4 bases and 2 bases, in that order; junction bases with no gene match: 5. This CDR3 is built from 16 residues. Looked up from germline, CDR1 is MNHNS and CDR2 is SASEGT. The CDR3 loop is CASSAGLAEPYNEQFF. CDR3 sequence (DNA): TGTGCCAGCAGTGCCGGACTAGCGGAACCCTACAATGAGCAGTTCTTC.

This chain connects TRBV5-1 to TRBJ1-3; 8 bases agree with TRBD1. This CDR3 has 15 amino acids. Unmatched junction bases numbered 3, after V lost 0 bases and J lost 4 bases. Germline CDR1 reads SGHRS; CDR2 reads YFSETQ. As DNA, the CDR3 is TGCGCCAGCAGCTTGGGGACAGGGATCGGAAACACCATATATTTT. This codes for CASSLGTGIGNTIYF.

The V call is TRBV5-5, the J call TRBJ1-2; D call uncertain. Germline values: CDR1 SGHKS, CDR2 YYEKEE (reference sequence). Trimming took 0 bases from V and 8 from J, leaving 11 bases between them. The CDR3 extends over 13 amino acids. CDR3 protein: CASSLGSGSGYTF. The CDR3 DNA sequence: TGTGCCAGCAGCTTGGGGTCAGGATCCGGCTACACCTTC.